These 29 T cell receptor beta chains came from one sample sequenced in a study of blood T cell repertoires in COVID-19. Sequencing used immunoSEQ multiplex PCR; TCRdb keeps in-frame clones, though not all of them. The sample consists of 100,000 or so clones, about 90% of them appearing once. Sequenced input: peripheral blood. These receptors came from a woman aged 50 to 65 with COVID-19, enrolled during active disease.

This rearrangement joins TRBV7-9 to TRBJ2-5, with a weak D call TRBD2 (5 bases). CDR1 and CDR2 from the germline V gene are SEHNR and FQNEAQ (reference sequence). This CDR3 has 14 amino acids. The ends were cut back, 5 bases at V and 5 bases at J, with 15 bases in the middle. CDR3 nucleotides: TGTGCCAGCAGCCCCGGGGTCCCCACGGAGACCCAGTACTTC. Protein: CASSPGVPTETQYF.

This clone was picked up a small number of times. V gene TRBV7-2 combines with J gene TRBJ1-2, with TRBD1 matching 8 bases. The CDR3 consists of 15 residues. CDR1 is SGHTA, CDR2 FQGNSA, per germline. The J segment lost 4 bases and the V segment lost 1 base, leaving 5 bases of the junction unmatched. The CDR3 DNA follows: TGTGCCAGCAGCTTAGTCCCAGGGGGCGGCTATGGCTACACCTTC. Translating gives CASSLVPGGGYGYTF.

The gene calls are TRBV2 and TRBJ1-5; 7 bases agree with TRBD1. Germline trimming cut 5 bases from V and 1 base from J; bases unmatched to any gene: 5. This CDR3 has 15 residues. Germline CDR1 is SNHLY and CDR2 is FYNNEI. CDR3 sequence (DNA): TGTGCCAGCAGTCAACAGGGGCTGAGCAATCAGCCCCAGCATTTT. Protein product: CASSQQGLSNQPQHF.

V gene TRBV28 combines with J gene TRBJ1-1; no firm D call. Germline V CDR1 and CDR2: MDHEN, SYDVKM. The CDR3 loop spans 14 amino acids. Trimming pared 2 bases from V and 4 bases from J, leaving 11 bases between. The CDR3 reads CASSLAKYGTEAFF. Here the CDR3 DNA reads TGTGCCAGCAGTTTAGCCAAGTACGGCACTGAAGCTTTCTTT.

This rearrangement joins TRBV30 to TRBJ2-5, with D perhaps matching TRBD2 (6 bases). This CDR3 has 14 amino acids. Germline loops: CDR1 GTSNPN, CDR2 SVGIG (reference sequence). The V end lost 4 bases, the J end lost 2 bases, and 14 bases lay between the germline ends. CDR3 in amino acids: CAWTHGGFQETQYF. The CDR3, as DNA: TGTGCCTGGACCCATGGGGGGTTTCAAGAGACCCAGTACTTC.

This clone has more than one count but fewer than ten. The chain carries TRBV2 and TRBJ1-1; possible D gene TRBD1, 6 bases. This CDR3 comprises 13 residues. CDR1 is SNHLY, CDR2 FYNNEI, per germline. V lost 6 bases and J 1 base, leaving 9 bases between the germline ends. The CDR3 here is CASRKGQNTEAFF. CDR3 sequence (DNA): TGTGCCAGCAGGAAGGGACAGAACACTGAAGCTTTCTTT.

This sequence joins TRBV6-2 or TRBV6-3 and TRBJ1-5; 8 bases map to TRBD1. Trimming removed 6 bases from V and 1 base from J; junction bases left unmatched: 5. The CDR3 has 15 residues. Germline lookup yields CDR1 MNHEY and CDR2 SVGEGT. The CDR3 loop reads CASSFTGGSNQPQHF. DNA for the CDR3: TGTGCCAGCAGCTTCACAGGGGGAAGCAATCAGCCCCAGCATTTT.

The V call is TRBV4-3, the J call TRBJ1-4, with 8 bases aligning to TRBD1. Per germline, CDR1 LGHNA and CDR2 YSLEER. Trimming cost V 1 base and J 7 bases; bases outside gene matches: 11. The CDR3 covers 17 residues. The chain's CDR3 is CASSQGAGGWVREKLFF. The CDR3 DNA is TGCGCCAGCAGCCAAGGGGCAGGGGGCTGGGTGCGTGAAAAACTGTTTTTT.

The chain joins TRBV10-3 to TRBJ2-1, with TRBD2 matching 7 bases. Per germline, CDR1 ENHRY and CDR2 SYGVKD. CDR3 length: 16 amino acids. J lost 5 bases, V lost 6 bases, and 13 bases had no gene match. The CDR3 region is CAISPRGLPTNNEQFF. The CDR3, as DNA: TGTGCCATCAGCCCACGGGGACTACCGACGAACAATGAGCAGTTCTTC.

The chain employs TRBV7-2 and TRBJ2-5; 10 bases fit TRBD1. Looked up from germline, CDR1 is SGHTA and CDR2 is FQGNSA. The CDR3 runs 16 residues. The trim removed 6 bases at V and 2 bases at J, leaving 9 bases unmatched. The CDR3 protein is CASSRGGTGVQETQYF. CDR3 coding DNA: TGTGCCAGCAGTAGGGGCGGGACAGGGGTACAAGAGACCCAGTACTTC. Variable domain in full (rest from reference TRBV7-2 and TRBJ2-5): GAGVSQSPSNKVTEKGKDVELRCDPISGHTALYWYRQSLGQGLEFLIYFQGNSAPDKSGLPSDRFSAERTGGSVSTLTIQRTQQEDSAVYLCASSRGGTGVQETQYFGPGTRLLVL.

The chain recombines TRBV19 with TRBJ2-5; D not resolved. V was trimmed by 1 base and J by 1 base, leaving 10 bases between them. Germline V gene lookup returns CDR1 LNHDA and CDR2 SQIVND (reference sequence). The CDR3 loop spans 15 amino acids. The CDR3: CASSIGQNLQETQYF. CDR3 in DNA: TGTGCCAGTAGTATAGGGCAGAACCTCCAAGAGACCCAGTACTTC.

The chain uses TRBV6-2 or TRBV6-3 and TRBJ1-5; a possible D gene is TRBD1 (5 bases). Per germline, CDR1 MNHEY and CDR2 SVGEGT. Deletions cut 2 bases from V and 2 bases from J, with 13 bases between. This CDR3 is built from 16 residues. Here the CDR3 reads CASSYGGGIGNQPQHF. DNA for the CDR3: TGTGCCAGCAGTTACGGCGGGGGGATTGGCAATCAGCCCCAGCATTTT.

The chain uses TRBV27 and TRBJ1-1; D gene ambiguous. V was cut by 2 bases and J by 1 base, with 8 bases left in between. The CDR3 extends over 14 amino acids. Germline CDR1 and CDR2: MNHEY and SMNVEV (reference sequence). For the CDR3, the DNA is TGTGCCAGCAGTTTAGGCCAAACGAACACTGAAGCTTTCTTT. Protein: CASSLGQTNTEAFF.

This clone was observed once. The chain employs TRBV18 and TRBJ1-6; tentative D call: TRBD1 (5 bases). The CDR3 sequence is 15 residues long. Germline V lookup: CDR1 KGHSH, CDR2 LQKENI. The V and J ends lost 3 bases and 7 bases respectively, with 13 bases between them. CDR3 bases: TGTGCCAGCTCACCCCAAGACAAGGGGAATTCACCCCTCCACTTT. Protein: CASSPQDKGNSPLHF.

This clone was seen a single time. The gene calls are TRBV30 and TRBJ1-1, with unresolved D. Germline V gene data show CDR1 as GTSNPN and CDR2 as SVGIG (reference sequence). The CDR3 has 13 residues. Trimming cost V 0 bases and J 4 bases, with 9 bases left between them. CDR3 residues: CAWSVSGSTEAFF. DNA for the CDR3: TGTGCCTGGAGTGTATCCGGGAGCACTGAAGCTTTCTTT. Complete variable domain (other parts from reference TRBV30 and TRBJ1-1): SQTIHQWPATLVQPVGSPLSLECTVEGTSNPNLYWYRQAAGRGLQLLFYSVGIGQISSEVPQNLSASRPQDRQFILSSKKLLLSDSGFYLCAWSVSGSTEAFFGQGTRLTVV.

V is TRBV28 and J is TRBJ2-2, with 7 bases that match TRBD1. This CDR3 is built from 15 residues. V shed 4 bases, J shed 0 bases, and the junction held 2 bases outside the gene matches. Per germline, CDR1 MDHEN and CDR2 SYDVKM. DNA for the CDR3: TGTGCCAGCAGTTCTGGGACAGCGAACACCGGGGAGCTGTTTTTT. This translates into CASSSGTANTGELFF. The entire variable domain, with the rest obtained from reference TRBV28 and TRBJ2-2, is as follows: DVKVTQSSRYLVKRTGEKVFLECVQDMDHENMFWYRQDPGLGLRLIYFSYDVKMKEKGDIPEGYSVSREKKERFSLILESASTNQTSMYLCASSSGTANTGELFFGEGSRLTVL.

This sequence joins TRBV6-5 and TRBJ1-5; TRBD1 is a possible D gene (5 bases). The CDR3 runs to 14 residues. The germline gives CDR1 MNHEY, CDR2 SVGAGI. The V and J ends lost 7 bases and 0 bases respectively, with 10 bases between them. The CDR3 sequence: CASIRTSSNQPQHF. As DNA, the CDR3 is TGTGCCAGCATAAGGACATCTAGCAATCAGCCCCAGCATTTT.

In DNA form, the CDR3 reads TGTGCCAGCAGTAAACGGTATGAGCAGTTCTTC. Translation: CASSKRYEQFF. The gene calls are TRBV28 and TRBJ2-1; D is undetermined. The CDR3 extends over 11 amino acids. Germline values: CDR1 MDHEN, CDR2 SYDVKM. V dropped 5 bases and J dropped 8 bases, with 7 bases sitting between them. Supplemented by reference TRBV28 and TRBJ2-1, the full variable domain reads DVKVTQSSRYLVKRTGEKVFLECVQDMDHENMFWYRQDPGLGLRLIYFSYDVKMKEKGDIPEGYSVSREKKERFSLILESASTNQTSMYLCASSKRYEQFFGPGTRLTVL.

The gene calls are TRBV5-1 and TRBJ2-3, with D perhaps TRBD1 (5 bases). V shed 2 bases and J shed 2 bases, with 6 bases lying between them. This CDR3 contains 13 residues. CDR1 and CDR2 (germline): SGHRS, YFSETQ. CDR3 DNA sequence: TGCGCCAGCAGCTTTGGGGCCACAGATACGCAGTATTTT. This gives the protein CASSFGATDTQYF.

The genes are TRBV2 and TRBJ2-1; 15 nucleotides agree with TRBD2. CDR3 length: 15 residues. The V and J ends lost 7 bases and 7 bases, in that order; junction bases with no gene match: 5. The germline V gene encodes CDR1 SNHLY and CDR2 FYNNEI. For the CDR3, the DNA is TGTGCCAGCACTCCTGGGACTAGCGGGAGGAATGAGCAGTTCTTC. It encodes CASTPGTSGRNEQFF.

CDR3 region: CASSFSDRDEQYF. Here the CDR3 DNA reads TGTGCCAGCAGCTTCTCTGACAGGGACGAGCAGTACTTC. This sequence joins TRBV7-8 and TRBJ2-7, with 7 nucleotides matching TRBD1. CDR3 length: 13 residues. J was trimmed by 5 bases and V by 3 bases; bases with no gene match: 4. Germline CDR1 and CDR2: SGHVS and FQNEAQ.

The chain couples TRBV7-2 to TRBJ2-3, with D unresolved. CDR3 length: 13 residues. The germline V gene encodes CDR1 SGHTA and CDR2 FQGNSA. V was shortened by 5 bases and J by 3 bases, with 9 bases between the two germline ends. CDR3 sequence: CASSTRLTDTQYF. CDR3 coding DNA: TGTGCCAGCAGCACCCGACTGACAGATACGCAGTATTTT.

This rearrangement joins TRBV5-4 to TRBJ2-5; 8 bases are a match to TRBD2. Germline V gives CDR1 SGHNT, CDR2 YYREEE (reference sequence). Trimming cost V 2 bases and J 0 bases; bases outside gene matches: 6. There are 16 residues in the CDR3. This CDR3 reads CASSFERGSYQETQYF. CDR3 nucleotide sequence: TGTGCCAGCAGCTTCGAGCGGGGGTCGTACCAAGAGACCCAGTACTTC.

This clone appeared many times. The chain recombines TRBV11-2 with TRBJ2-7; the match to TRBD2 covers 7 bases. V lost 1 base, J lost 4 bases, and 1 base stayed unmatched. This CDR3 is 13 amino acids long. Germline loops: CDR1 SGHAT, CDR2 FQNNGV. The CDR3 DNA sequence: TGTGCCAGCAGCTTAGGGGACTATTACGAGCAGTACTTC. Its translation: CASSLGDYYEQYF.

A few counts support this clone. This chain uses TRBV27 with TRBJ2-5; a possible D gene is TRBD2 (6 bases). V gave up 7 bases and J gave up 5 bases, with 14 bases separating them. The CDR3 runs to 13 residues. CDR1 MNHEY and CDR2 SMNVEV come from the germline V gene (reference sequence). The DNA of the CDR3 is TGTGCCAGCACCCCCAACGGAGGGGAGACCCAGTACTTC. As protein: CASTPNGGETQYF.

The chain couples TRBV2 to TRBJ2-3; 13 bases fit TRBD2. V was clipped by 3 bases and J by 0 bases; unmatched bases: 6. CDR3 size: 18 residues. Germline V lookup: CDR1 SNHLY, CDR2 FYNNEI. The CDR3, as DNA: TGTGCCAGCAGTGACCCGCGACTAGCGGGGGGAAGCACAGATACGCAGTATTTT. Protein sequence: CASSDPRLAGGSTDTQYF. The full variable domain, with the rest looked up from reference TRBV2 and TRBJ2-3, is EPEVTQTPSHQVTQMGQEVILRCVPISNHLYFYWYRQILGQKVEFLVSFYNNEISEKSEIFDDQFSVERPDGSNFTLKIRSTKLEDSAMYFCASSDPRLAGGSTDTQYFGPGTRLTVL.

The rearrangement joins TRBV5-1 to TRBJ1-2; D gene ambiguous. Trimming removed 7 bases at V and 8 bases at J, with 18 bases between. Germline-derived CDR1 and CDR2 are SGHRS and YFSETQ. This CDR3 region has 13 residues. CDR3 protein: CASGSEFVGGYTF. CDR3 bases: TGCGCCAGCGGTAGCGAATTTGTGGGAGGCTACACCTTC. The full variable domain, in which reference TRBV5-1 and TRBJ1-2 provide the parts outside the CDR3, is KAGVTQTPRYLIKTRGQQVTLSCSPISGHRSVSWYQQTPGQGLQFLFEYFSETQRNKGNFPGRFSGRQFSNSRSEMNVSTLELGDSALYLCASGSEFVGGYTFGSGTRLTVV.

The rearrangement links TRBV5-1 to TRBJ2-1, with a possible D match to TRBD1 (6 bases). Germline-derived CDR1 and CDR2 are SGHRS and YFSETQ. V shed 1 base and J shed 5 bases, with 13 bases lying between them. This CDR3 is 15 amino acids long. CDR3 sequence reads: CASSLRGSFNNEQFF. CDR3 bases: TGCGCCAGCAGCTTGAGGGGGAGTTTCAACAATGAGCAGTTCTTC.

The CDR3, as DNA: TGCGCCAGCAGCTTTCGGACTAGCGGGGGGCCCTATGAGACCCAGTACTTC. It translates to CASSFRTSGGPYETQYF. The chain employs TRBV4-1 and TRBJ2-5; 14 bases are shared with TRBD2. This CDR3 comprises 17 residues. Germline-derived CDR1 and CDR2 are MGHRA and YSYEKL. The V gene end was trimmed by 5 bases and the J gene end by 5 bases; junction bases not matched to a gene: 10.